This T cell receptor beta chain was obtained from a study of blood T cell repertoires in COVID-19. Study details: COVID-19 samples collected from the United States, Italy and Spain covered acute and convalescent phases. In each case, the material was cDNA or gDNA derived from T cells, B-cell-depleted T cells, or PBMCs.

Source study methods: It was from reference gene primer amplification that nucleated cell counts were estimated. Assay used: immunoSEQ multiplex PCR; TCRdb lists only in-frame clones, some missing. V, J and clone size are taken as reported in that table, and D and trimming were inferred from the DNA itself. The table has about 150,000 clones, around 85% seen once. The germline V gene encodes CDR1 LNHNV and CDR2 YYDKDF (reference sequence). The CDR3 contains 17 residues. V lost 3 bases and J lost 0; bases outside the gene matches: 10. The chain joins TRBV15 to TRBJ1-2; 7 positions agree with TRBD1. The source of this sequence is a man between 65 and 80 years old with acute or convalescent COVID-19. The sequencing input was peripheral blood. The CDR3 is CATSRLQGNKANYGYTF. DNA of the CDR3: TGTGCCACCAGCAGGCTACAGGGGAATAAGGCTAACTATGGCTACACCTTC.